A selection of T cell receptor beta chains follows, all from one sample in a study of radiotherapy plus CTLA-4 blockade in lung cancer. Profiling relied on immunoSEQ multiplex PCR, and the TCRdb table lists in-frame clones only, not all of them. The sample comprises tens of thousands of clones, about 78% of which are singletons, and approximately 24% rests with the top ten. Sequenced material: peripheral blood, taken from a patient treated with radiotherapy plus ipilimumab. These receptors came from a human donor with non-small cell lung cancer whose response to radiotherapy plus ipilimumab could not be evaluated. Some clones in this sample may be carry-over from other donors' samples. The CDR3 runs from the conserved cysteine through the conserved F or W. A D gene is named only where the DNA matches it firmly. Rows give clone size only sometimes, using once, few, many, or a class for an expanded clone.

-	-	TRBJ1-3	TRBV9	CASSFRQTGNTIYF	TGTGCCAGCAGCTTTAGACAGACTGGAAACACCATATATTTT
-	TRBD2	TRBJ2-3	TRBV28	CASSFPSGDSTDTQYF	TGTGCCAGCAGTTTCCCTAGCGGGGACAGCACAGATACGCAGTATTTT
-	-	TRBJ2-5	TRBV4-1	CASSQGQRQETQYF	TGCGCCAGCAGCCAAGGCCAACGGCAAGAGACCCAGTACTTC
once	-	TRBJ2-3	TRBV4-1	CASRHLALDRRFTDTQYF	TGCGCCAGCAGACATCTTGCTTTGGACAGAAGGTTCACAGATACGCAGTATTTT
-	TRBD1	TRBJ2-7	TRBV7-2	CASSLTGTATYEQYF	TGTGCCAGCAGCTTGACCGGGACAGCAACCTACGAGCAGTACTTC
-	-	TRBJ2-7	TRBV5-1	CASSYRGSDEQYF	TGCGCCAGCAGCTACCGGGGGTCGGACGAGCAGTACTTC
-	-	TRBJ1-2	TRBV7-2	CASSPTYPNYGYTF	TGTGCCAGCAGCCCCACTTATCCAAACTATGGCTACACCTTC
-	-	TRBJ1-2	TRBV18	CASSPGTQGYTF	TGTGCCAGCTCACCCGGGACACAAGGTTACACCTTC
-	TRBD1	TRBJ1-1	TRBV5-1	CASSSQGGRGSTEAFF	TGCGCCAGCAGCTCTCAAGGGGGCAGGGGGAGCACTGAAGCTTTCTTT
-	TRBD1	TRBJ2-5	TRBV14	CASSQDRLGTGYLQETQYF	TGTGCCAGCAGCCAAGATCGTCTTGGGACAGGGTATTTGCAAGAGACCCAGTACTTC
few	-	TRBJ1-1	TRBV10-1	CARAGEWRAEAFF	TGCGCCCGTGCAGGGGAATGGCGCGCTGAAGCTTTCTTT
-	-	TRBJ2-5	TRBV30	CARSRDSKETQYF	TGTGCCCGGTCGCGGGACAGCAAAGAGACCCAGTACTTC
few	TRBD1	TRBJ2-6	TRBV6-6	CASPGQGISGANVLTF	TGTGCCAGTCCGGGACAGGGGATATCTGGGGCCAACGTCCTGACTTTC
-	TRBD2	TRBJ2-7	TRBV4-3	CASSQALAASYEQYF	TGCGCCAGCAGCCAAGCTCTAGCGGCCTCCTACGAGCAGTACTTC
-	-	TRBJ1-4	TRBV6-5	CASSYAGGIGEKLFF	TGTGCCAGCAGTTACGCCGGGGGAATAGGGGAAAAACTGTTTTTT
-	TRBD2	TRBJ2-1	TRBV5-1	CASSLATSGGPYNEQFF	TGCGCCAGCAGCCTCGCGACTAGCGGGGGCCCTTACAATGAGCAGTTCTTC
-	-	TRBJ1-2	TRBV2	CASTQEGRVGYTF	TGTGCCAGCACCCAGGAGGGCAGGGTTGGCTACACCTTC
-	-	TRBJ1-3	TRBV11-3	CASRNTGNTIYF	TGTGCCAGCAGGAACACGGGAAACACCATATATTTT
-	TRBD1	TRBJ2-7	TRBV6-5	CASHTGTGTYEQYF	TGTGCCAGCCATACGGGGACAGGAACATACGAGCAGTACTTC
few	-	TRBJ1-2	TRBV6-1	CASSEATGAGYGYTF	TGTGCCAGCAGTGAAGCGACGGGTGCAGGGTATGGCTACACCTTC
-	-	TRBJ2-5	TRBV11-2	CASSLGTSRRETQYF	TGTGCCAGCAGCTTAGGAACTAGCCGACGTGAGACCCAGTACTTC
-	-	TRBJ2-7	TRBV27	CASSLSWAPYEQYF	TGTGCCAGCAGTTTATCATGGGCCCCCTACGAGCAGTACTTC
-	-	TRBJ2-7	TRBV5-4	CASSSQGRSSYEQYF	TGTGCCAGCAGCTCCCAGGGGCGATCGTCCTACGAGCAGTACTTC
-	TRBD1	TRBJ1-2	TRBV10-1	CASSGGQGAANYGYTF	TGCGCCAGCAGTGGGGGACAGGGGGCAGCTAACTATGGCTACACCTTC
-	TRBD1	TRBJ2-7	TRBV28	CASSPGGDRGYEQYF	TGTGCCAGCAGTCCTGGGGGGGACAGGGGTTACGAGCAGTACTTC
once	-	TRBJ2-1	TRBV2	CASSFYRANEQFF	TGTGCCAGCAGTTTTTACAGGGCGAATGAGCAGTTCTTC
few	-	TRBJ1-1	TRBV12-2	CASRYTDWANTEAFF	TGTGCAAGTCGCTACACAGATTGGGCGAACACTGAAGCTTTCTTT
-	-	TRBJ1-5	TRBV30	CAWSSGIYRGNQPQHF	TGTGCCTGGAGTTCGGGTATATACAGGGGCAATCAGCCCCAGCATTTT
few	-	TRBJ1-1	TRBV25-1	CASSTPGNTEAFF	TGTGCCAGCAGCACACCAGGGAACACTGAAGCTTTCTTT
-	TRBD1	TRBJ1-5	TRBV5-5	CASSSDRGQPQHF	TGTGCCAGCAGCAGCGACAGGGGTCAGCCCCAGCATTTT
-	-	TRBJ1-1	TRBV4-1	CASKGDVGGANTEAFF	TGCGCCAGCAAGGGGGACGTGGGGGGGGCCAACACTGAAGCTTTCTTT
-	-	TRBJ2-4	TRBV27	CASSLSAGAGENIQYF	TGTGCCAGCAGTTTATCCGCGGGGGCGGGGGAAAACATTCAGTACTTC
medium-sized	TRBD1	TRBJ1-3	TRBV6-1	CATDRTGNGNTIYF	TGTGCCACCGATAGGACAGGGAACGGAAACACCATATATTTT
-	-	TRBJ1-1	TRBV27	CASSFSPRDTEAFF	TGTGCCAGCAGTTTTAGCCCCCGGGACACTGAAGCTTTCTTT
-	TRBD1	TRBJ2-7	TRBV5-1	CASSFGTASSYEQYF	TGCGCCAGCAGCTTTGGGACAGCTAGCTCCTACGAGCAGTACTTC
-	TRBD1	TRBJ1-6	TRBV6-1	CASSPLGQGYSPLHF	TGTGCCAGCAGCCCCTTGGGACAGGGATATTCACCCCTCCACTTT